This T cell receptor (beta chain) appears in the sequencing data of a study of blood T cell repertoires in COVID-19. As for the study in general: Spain, Italy and the United States supplied samples that represented acute and convalescent COVID-19. Nucleic acid was either cDNA or gDNA, and it came from T cells, B-cell-depleted T cells, or PBMCs.

With 1 base removed from V and 2 bases from J, the gap between germline ends came to 8 bases. The CDR3 contains 14 residues. Germline V gene lookup returns CDR1 SGHTA and CDR2 FQGNSA. Original handling: Amplification of reference gene primers provided the estimated nucleated cell counts. Clones were read by immunoSEQ multiplex PCR, and TCRdb kept only the in-frame ones, dropping some. V, J and clone size are taken as reported in that table, and D and trimming were inferred from the DNA itself. The data contain some 130,000 clones, approximately 90% of them seen just once; the ten biggest clones take up around 18%.

This clonotype was obtained from a man aged 50 to 60 with active or convalescent COVID-19. Sequencing was done on a sample of peripheral blood. The chain carries TRBV7-2 and TRBJ2-5, with no clear D. CDR3 sequence reads: CASSLVSFQETQYF. Here the CDR3 DNA reads TGTGCCAGCAGCTTAGTGTCCTTTCAAGAGACCCAGTACTTC.